This TCR beta chain originates from a study of blood T cell repertoires in COVID-19. Study background: Samples representing acute and convalescent COVID-19 were sourced from the United States, Italy and Spain.

Original processing methods: Reference gene primer amplification gave estimated nucleated cell counts. Clones were sequenced by immunoSEQ multiplex PCR, and TCRdb holds only the in-frame ones, with some missing. The V and J calls and the clone size are those of that table, but D and trimming were determined from the DNA. The table shows roughly 62,000 clones, with approximately 80% occurring only once. The CDR3 runs 16 residues. The specimen sequenced was peripheral blood. The receptor was derived from a man aged 55 to 70 with acute or convalescent COVID-19. The chain has TRBV21-1 and TRBJ1-5. TRBV21-1 is designated a pseudogene. The CDR3 protein is CASILLSWGGSQPQHF. CDR3 sequence (DNA): TGTGCCAGCATCCTGCTAAGTTGGGGGGGCTCTCAGCCCCAGCATTTT.